This TCR beta chain originates from a study of cytomegalovirus exposure and HLA in healthy donors. The repertoire was sequenced with immunoSEQ multiplex PCR; TCRdb's copy has only in-frame clones and lacks some. The table has roughly 120,000 clones, roughly nine tenths seen once; the top ten hold around 4.5%. The ends lost 3 bases at V and 7 bases at J; junction bases unmatched: 3. This CDR3 has 15 residues. Germline V lookup: CDR1 MGHDK, CDR2 SYGVNS. Sequencing input: PBMCs. This clonotype was obtained from a man younger than 35 in good health and CMV-seropositive. The chain links TRBV25-1 to TRBJ2-2; 12 bases are a match to TRBD1. In nucleotides, the CDR3 is TGTGCCAGCAGTGACCGGGACAGGGGGCGCGGGGAGCTGTTTTTT. It specifies CASSDRDRGRGELFF.